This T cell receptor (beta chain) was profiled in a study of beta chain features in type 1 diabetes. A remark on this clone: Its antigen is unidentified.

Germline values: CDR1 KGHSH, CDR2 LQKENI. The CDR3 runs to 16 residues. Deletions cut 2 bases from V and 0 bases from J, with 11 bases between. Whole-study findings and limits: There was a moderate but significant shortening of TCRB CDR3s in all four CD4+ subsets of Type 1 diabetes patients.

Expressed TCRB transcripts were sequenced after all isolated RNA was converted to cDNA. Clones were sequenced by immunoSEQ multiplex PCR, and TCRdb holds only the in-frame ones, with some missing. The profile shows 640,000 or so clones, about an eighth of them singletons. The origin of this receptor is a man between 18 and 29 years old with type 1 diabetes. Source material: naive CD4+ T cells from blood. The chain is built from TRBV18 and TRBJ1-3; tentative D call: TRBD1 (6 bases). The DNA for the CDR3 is TGTGCCAGCTCACCATCGGGGACACTCTCTGGAAACACCATATATTTT. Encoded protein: CASSPSGTLSGNTIYF.